The rows below give T cell receptor beta chains drawn from one sample of a study of cytomegalovirus exposure and HLA in healthy donors. Data came from immunoSEQ multiplex PCR; TCRdb stores just in-frame clones and leaves some out. The sample has approximately 160,000 clones; 91% are singletons. The sequencing sample was made of PBMCs. The receptors come from a woman between 18 and 29 years old in good health and CMV-seropositive. The CDR3 runs from the conserved cysteine through the conserved F or W. Fields, in order: clone size, CDR3 length, J gene, V gene, D gene, CDR3 DNA, CDR3 protein. The D gene is left open where the match is weak. Expanded clones are given a class, and other clones once, few, many or no size at all.

clone size: -; CDR3 length: 13; J gene: TRBJ1-1; V gene: TRBV7-9; D gene: -; CDR3 DNA: TGTGCCAGCTCGACAACATCAGGGAAGGGGGCTTTCTTT; CDR3 protein: CASSTTSGKGAFF
clone size: -; CDR3 length: 14; J gene: TRBJ2-7; V gene: TRBV4-1; D gene: -; CDR3 DNA: TGCGCCAGCAGCCAAACCGGGACTCCTTACGAGCAGTACTTC; CDR3 protein: CASSQTGTPYEQYF
clone size: -; CDR3 length: 13; J gene: TRBJ2-3; V gene: TRBV11-2; D gene: TRBD1; CDR3 DNA: TGTGCCAGCAGCTTAGATCAGGGGGCTACGCAGTATTTT; CDR3 protein: CASSLDQGATQYF
clone size: once; CDR3 length: 18; J gene: TRBJ2-7; V gene: TRBV7-9; D gene: -; CDR3 DNA: TGTGCCAGCAGCTTAGGGGGAGGTGGGTATGGGGTCCCTTACGAGCAGTACTTC; CDR3 protein: CASSLGGGGYGVPYEQYF
clone size: -; CDR3 length: 12; J gene: TRBJ2-7; V gene: TRBV6-1; D gene: -; CDR3 DNA: TGTGCCACCAGGGCCGTAACCTACGAGCAGTACTTC; CDR3 protein: CATRAVTYEQYF
clone size: -; CDR3 length: 15; J gene: TRBJ2-1; V gene: TRBV4-2; D gene: -; CDR3 DNA: TGTGCCAGCCTCGCGAGCGGGCGCTCCTACAATGAGCAGTTCTTC; CDR3 protein: CASLASGRSYNEQFF
clone size: few; CDR3 length: 15; J gene: TRBJ1-2; V gene: TRBV5-1; D gene: TRBD1; CDR3 DNA: TGCGCCAGCAGCTCGTTGACGGGACAGAATTATGGCTACACCTTC; CDR3 protein: CASSSLTGQNYGYTF
clone size: -; CDR3 length: 14; J gene: TRBJ1-2; V gene: TRBV5-6; D gene: TRBD1; CDR3 DNA: TGTGCCAGCAGCTTGGGGGACAGGCTCTATGGCTACACCTTC; CDR3 protein: CASSLGDRLYGYTF
clone size: -; CDR3 length: 15; J gene: TRBJ2-1; V gene: TRBV5-1; D gene: -; CDR3 DNA: TGCGCCAGCAGCTTGGCCCTAACCTCCTACAATGAGCAGTTCTTC; CDR3 protein: CASSLALTSYNEQFF
clone size: -; CDR3 length: 11; J gene: TRBJ2-1; V gene: TRBV6-5; D gene: -; CDR3 DNA: TGTGCCAGCAGATCCCGGACTGTTGAGTTCTTC; CDR3 protein: CASRSRTVEFF
clone size: -; CDR3 length: 18; J gene: TRBJ1-4; V gene: TRBV4-1; D gene: TRBD1; CDR3 DNA: TGCGCCAGCAGCCAAACAGGGGGCGTTGCGACAACTAATGAAAAACTGTTTTTT; CDR3 protein: CASSQTGGVATTNEKLFF
clone size: -; CDR3 length: 12; J gene: TRBJ2-7; V gene: TRBV9; D gene: -; CDR3 DNA: TGTGCCAGCAGCGTAGAGGACTCCGAGCAGTACTTC; CDR3 protein: CASSVEDSEQYF
clone size: -; CDR3 length: 13; J gene: TRBJ2-3; V gene: TRBV6-5; D gene: -; CDR3 DNA: TGTGCCAGCAGTGAGCGGGCGAGGGATACGCAGTATTTT; CDR3 protein: CASSERARDTQYF
clone size: -; CDR3 length: 13; J gene: TRBJ2-3; V gene: TRBV7-2; D gene: -; CDR3 DNA: TGTGCCAGCAGCTTAGAAGGAGTAGATACGCAGTATTTT; CDR3 protein: CASSLEGVDTQYF
clone size: -; CDR3 length: 13; J gene: TRBJ2-5; V gene: TRBV5-6; D gene: -; CDR3 DNA: TGTGCCAGCAGCTTTGGCACAGAAGAGACCCAGTACTTC; CDR3 protein: CASSFGTEETQYF
clone size: -; CDR3 length: 13; J gene: TRBJ2-5; V gene: TRBV7-9; D gene: -; CDR3 DNA: TGTGCCAGCAGCCCAGGCAGCCAAGAGACCCAGTACTTC; CDR3 protein: CASSPGSQETQYF
clone size: few; CDR3 length: 10; J gene: TRBJ2-7; V gene: TRBV2; D gene: -; CDR3 DNA: TGTGCCAGCAGTGGACAGAAGCAGTACTTC; CDR3 protein: CASSGQKQYF
clone size: few; CDR3 length: 14; J gene: TRBJ2-3; V gene: TRBV18; D gene: -; CDR3 DNA: TGTGCCAGCTCACTCACAGCTAGCACAGATACGCAGTATTTT; CDR3 protein: CASSLTASTDTQYF
clone size: -; CDR3 length: 13; J gene: TRBJ2-3; V gene: TRBV18; D gene: -; CDR3 DNA: TGTGCCAGCTCACCTCTAGAGACAGATACGCAGTATTTT; CDR3 protein: CASSPLETDTQYF
clone size: once; CDR3 length: 16; J gene: TRBJ2-3; V gene: TRBV9; D gene: TRBD2; CDR3 DNA: TGTGCCAGCAGCGTAGAACTAGCGGGAGGGCCGCATACGCAGTATTTT; CDR3 protein: CASSVELAGGPHTQYF
clone size: once; CDR3 length: 17; J gene: TRBJ2-5; V gene: TRBV28; D gene: TRBD2; CDR3 DNA: TGTGCCAGCAGTTTTCCCCACCGACTAGCGGGAGGAGAGACCCAGTACTTC; CDR3 protein: CASSFPHRLAGGETQYF
clone size: -; CDR3 length: 15; J gene: TRBJ2-3; V gene: TRBV14; D gene: TRBD1; CDR3 DNA: TGTGCCAGCAGCCGTCTGACAGGGGCGGGGGATACGCAGTATTTT; CDR3 protein: CASSRLTGAGDTQYF
clone size: -; CDR3 length: 12; J gene: TRBJ2-7; V gene: TRBV25-1; D gene: -; CDR3 DNA: TGTGCCAGCAGTATCTTAGGGGACGAGCAGTACTTC; CDR3 protein: CASSILGDEQYF
clone size: -; CDR3 length: 14; J gene: TRBJ2-7; V gene: TRBV11-2; D gene: TRBD2; CDR3 DNA: TGTGCCAGCAGCTTAGCGGGAGGTATGAACGAGCAGTACTTC; CDR3 protein: CASSLAGGMNEQYF
clone size: once; CDR3 length: 11; J gene: TRBJ2-7; V gene: TRBV6-1; D gene: -; CDR3 DNA: TGTGCCAGCACGGGGACCTACGAGCAGTACTTC; CDR3 protein: CASTGTYEQYF
clone size: -; CDR3 length: 16; J gene: TRBJ2-7; V gene: TRBV27; D gene: TRBD1; CDR3 DNA: TGTGCCAGCAGTCTACAAACCGGGACAGGGTCCTACGAGCAGTACTTC; CDR3 protein: CASSLQTGTGSYEQYF